Below are 10 T cell receptor beta chains sequenced from a single sample in a study of cytomegalovirus exposure and HLA in healthy donors. The PCR made use of 60 Vbeta and 13 Jbeta primers. TCRdb keeps only in-frame clones here, not all; method: immunoSEQ multiplex PCR. The repertoire holds 150,000 to 200,000 clones, with about 78% as singletons. The sequencing sample was made of PBMCs. These TCRs come from a man in his forties or fifties in good health and CMV-seronegative.

This clone has more than one count but fewer than ten. This chain uses TRBV5-1 with TRBJ2-3, with D maybe TRBD1 (6 bases). V lost 4 bases and J 2 bases, leaving 11 bases between the germline ends. Germline V gene lookup returns CDR1 SGHRS and CDR2 YFSETQ. The CDR3 covers 14 residues. As DNA, the CDR3 is TGCGCCAGCAGCCTACAGGGAGCCACAGATACGCAGTATTTT. Translating gives CASSLQGATDTQYF.

This chain uses TRBV7-8 with TRBJ1-1, with D uncertain. The germline V gene has CDR1 SGHVS and CDR2 FQNEAQ. The V end was cut by 5 bases, the J end by 3 bases, with 7 bases between. There are 12 residues in the CDR3. Here the CDR3 reads CASSPPDTEAFF. In nucleotides, the CDR3 is TGTGCCAGCAGCCCCCCAGACACTGAAGCTTTCTTT. Full variable domain (rest looked up from reference TRBV7-8 and TRBJ1-1): GAGVSQSPRYKVAKRGQDVALRCDPISGHVSLFWYQQALGQGPEFLTYFQNEAQLDKSGLPSDRFFAERPEGSVSTLKIQRTQQEDSAVYLCASSPPDTEAFFGQGTRLTVV.

The chain recombines TRBV6-5 with TRBJ2-7; D is perhaps TRBD2 (6 bases). Germline loops: CDR1 MNHEY, CDR2 SVGAGI. V was cut by 5 bases and J by 2 bases, with 10 bases left in between. CDR3 length: 13 amino acids. Here the CDR3 reads CASSHRGTYEQYF. The CDR3 DNA follows: TGTGCCAGCAGTCACCGGGGGACCTACGAGCAGTACTTC.

This clone was observed a few times. The genes are TRBV2 and TRBJ1-6; TRBD1 matches at 7 bases. Germline CDR1 SNHLY, CDR2 FYNNEI. The CDR3 totals 14 residues. After removal of 8 bases from V and 6 bases from J, the junction contained 7 bases not matched to a gene. Here the CDR3 reads CASARDRLNSPLHF. The CDR3, as DNA: TGTGCCAGCGCCCGGGACAGACTTAATTCACCCCTCCACTTT. Based on the CDR3 plus reference TRBV2 and TRBJ1-6, the full variable domain is EPEVTQTPSHQVTQMGQEVILRCVPISNHLYFYWYRQILGQKVEFLVSFYNNEISEKSEIFDDQFSVERPDGSNFTLKIRSTKLEDSAMYFCASARDRLNSPLHFGNGTRLTVT.

The chain uses TRBV9 and TRBJ2-2; 13 positions match TRBD2. The V gene's germline CDR1 is SGDLS and CDR2 YYNGEE. This CDR3 has 18 amino acids. J was trimmed by 4 bases and V by 0 bases; bases with no gene match: 6. CDR3 protein: CASSVELAGGRGTGELFF. The CDR3, as DNA: TGTGCCAGCAGCGTAGAACTAGCGGGAGGGCGCGGCACCGGGGAGCTGTTTTTT. Complete variable domain (other parts from reference TRBV9 and TRBJ2-2): DSGVTQTPKHLITATGQRVTLRCSPRSGDLSVYWYQQSLDQGLQFLIQYYNGEERAKGNILERFSAQQFPDLHSELNLSSLELGDSALYFCASSVELAGGRGTGELFFGEGSRLTVL.

V and J are TRBV19 and TRBJ2-5; weak D call: TRBD2 (5 bases). This CDR3 spans 13 amino acids. Trimming cost V 3 bases and J 3 bases, with 8 bases left between them. The germline gives CDR1 LNHDA, CDR2 SQIVND (reference sequence). CDR3 amino acids: CASSMSREETQYF. The CDR3 bases are TGTGCCAGTAGTATGTCGAGGGAAGAGACCCAGTACTTC.

The chain uses TRBV5-1 and TRBJ2-7, with 12 bases fitting TRBD1. The CDR3 extends over 15 amino acids. The V gene end was trimmed by 3 bases and the J gene end by 3 bases; junction bases not matched to a gene: 4. The germline CDR1 and CDR2 sequences are SGHRS and YFSETQ. The chain's CDR3 is CASSSRDRGLYEQYF. CDR3 in DNA: TGCGCCAGCAGCTCCCGGGACAGGGGGCTCTACGAGCAGTACTTC.

The chain couples TRBV2 to TRBJ1-2, with 8 positions matching TRBD1. The CDR3 is 13 residues long. V shed 4 bases and J 6 bases; nucleotides not matched to a gene: 4. Germline V CDR1 and CDR2: SNHLY, FYNNEI. The chain's CDR3 is CASSVTTGDGYTF. The CDR3 bases are TGTGCCAGCAGTGTCACGACAGGGGATGGCTACACCTTC.

The chain is built from TRBV4-1 and TRBJ1-2; weak D call: TRBD1 (5 bases). V was shortened by 0 bases and J by 2 bases, with 16 bases between the two germline ends. The CDR3 runs 17 residues. From germline, CDR1 is MGHRA and CDR2 YSYEKL. CDR3 in amino acids: CASSQDLDGAGNYGYTF. Here the CDR3 DNA reads TGCGCCAGCAGCCAAGATCTGGATGGGGCTGGGAACTATGGCTACACCTTC.

This chain uses TRBV6-5 with TRBJ2-1, with D perhaps TRBD1 (6 bases). Germline V gene sequence: CDR1 MNHEY, CDR2 SVGAGI. The CDR3 has 13 amino acids. Between the trimmed V and J ends, which lost 7 bases and 5 bases, there was a span of 12 bases. The CDR3 region has the DNA TGTGCCAGCATTGGACAGTTAGACAATGAGCAGTTCTTC. It specifies CASIGQLDNEQFF.